Listed here are 32 T cell receptor beta chains from one sample, sequenced in a study of chemoradiotherapy in HPV16-positive cancers. Only in-frame clones appear in the TCRdb table, and some are missing; sequencing was by immunoSEQ multiplex PCR. Here the sample spans 1,500 to 2,000 clones, 82% being singletons. Sequencing was performed on tumor tissue, taken from a patient who underwent chemoradiotherapy. Source of these receptors: a human donor with HPV-associated anogenital cancer.

This rearrangement joins TRBV6-4 to TRBJ1-1; TRBD1 matches 9 bases. This CDR3 has 14 residues. Trimming cost V 3 bases and J 4 bases; bases outside gene matches: 3. Per germline, CDR1 MRHNA and CDR2 SNTAGT. The CDR3 protein is CASSEGTGSTEAFF. CDR3 nucleotides: TGTGCCAGCAGTGAAGGGACAGGGTCCACTGAAGCTTTCTTT.

This chain uses TRBV4-3 with TRBJ2-6; unclear D gene. This CDR3 has 16 residues. Trimming stripped 1 base from V and 0 bases from J, with 7 bases between. Germline CDR1 reads LGHNA; CDR2 reads YSLEER. The CDR3 spells CASSQGRSSGANVLTF. In DNA, the CDR3 is TGCGCCAGCAGCCAAGGTCGGTCCTCTGGGGCCAACGTCCTGACTTTC.

The CDR3 nucleotides read TGTGCCAGTAGTACCTTCCGGGACAGCAATGAGCAGTTCTTC. Translation: CASSTFRDSNEQFF. The chain is built from TRBV19 and TRBJ2-1, with TRBD1 matching over 7 bases. The CDR3 extends over 14 amino acids. Germline values: CDR1 LNHDA, CDR2 SQIVND (reference sequence). The V and J ends lost 4 bases and 6 bases, in that order; junction bases with no gene match: 6.

This chain uses TRBV5-1 with TRBJ2-5; D remains ambiguous. The length of the CDR3 is 14 residues. Trimming stripped 1 base from V and 5 bases from J, with 12 bases between. Germline lookup yields CDR1 SGHRS and CDR2 YFSETQ. CDR3 nucleotide sequence: TGCGCCAGCAGCTTGTCCTCAGGTCGGGAGACCCAGTACTTC. Translated, it gives CASSLSSGRETQYF.

The chain is built from TRBV7-2 and TRBJ2-7, with D perhaps TRBD1 (5 bases). CDR3 size: 12 residues. Deletions cut 10 bases from V and 4 bases from J, with 14 bases between. CDR1 and CDR2 (germline): SGHTA, FQGNSA. The CDR3 reads CATEGQGYEQYF. In DNA, the CDR3 is TGTGCCACCGAAGGGCAGGGTTACGAGCAGTACTTC. The variable domain in full, completed from reference TRBV7-2 and TRBJ2-7, reads GAGVSQSPSNKVTEKGKDVELRCDPISGHTALYWYRQSLGQGLEFLIYFQGNSAPDKSGLPSDRFSAERTGGSVSTLTIQRTQQEDSAVYLCATEGQGYEQYFGPGTRLTVT.

The chain links TRBV11-2 to TRBJ2-5; TRBD2 might be the D (6 bases). This CDR3 is 13 amino acids long. Germline CDR1 and CDR2: SGHAT and FQNNGV. Trimming removed 5 bases at V and 4 bases at J, with 11 bases between. The DNA of the CDR3 is TGTGCCAGCAGCCCCCTCGGGGGAGAGACCCAGTACTTC. It encodes CASSPLGGETQYF.

V gene TRBV7-9 combines with J gene TRBJ2-1; the match to TRBD1 covers 7 bases. V shed 5 bases, J shed 5 bases, and the junction held 9 bases outside the gene matches. CDR1 and CDR2 from the germline V gene are SEHNR and FQNEAQ (reference sequence). The CDR3 extends over 15 amino acids. CDR3 in DNA: TGTGCCAGCAGCCAAAAGGGGGCCGGAAACAATGAGCAGTTCTTC. Amino acid sequence: CASSQKGAGNNEQFF.

This chain connects TRBV5-1 to TRBJ2-1, with TRBD1 identical over 7 bases. Per germline, CDR1 SGHRS and CDR2 YFSETQ. V was pared by 4 bases and J by 0 bases, with 4 bases of the junction left unmatched. The CDR3 has 15 residues. The CDR3 DNA follows: TGCGCCAGCAGCCCGGACAGGAGCTCCTACAATGAGCAGTTCTTC. Protein sequence: CASSPDRSSYNEQFF.

The chain uses TRBV7-9 and TRBJ2-1; TRBD2 matches at 7 bases. Germline CDR1 and CDR2: SEHNR and FQNEAQ (reference sequence). The CDR3 extends over 15 amino acids. J gave up 4 bases and V 3 bases, and 6 bases lay outside the gene matches. The CDR3 here is CASSFPGGQYNEQFF. In DNA form, the CDR3 reads TGTGCCAGCAGCTTCCCGGGGGGTCAGTACAATGAGCAGTTCTTC.

The chain is built from TRBV10-1 and TRBJ2-3, with TRBD1 as a possible D gene (5 bases). The V gene's germline CDR1 is WNHNN and CDR2 SYGVQD (reference sequence). This CDR3 is 15 amino acids long. V was clipped by 3 bases and J by 3 bases, with 13 bases between them. The CDR3 here is CASSDRGRATDTQYF. As DNA, the CDR3 is TGCGCCAGCAGTGATAGGGGCAGGGCGACAGATACGCAGTATTTT.

The rearrangement uses TRBV5-8 and TRBJ2-3; weak D call: TRBD1 (7 bases). The CDR3 length is 15 residues. Trimming left V 4 bases short and J 2 bases short, with 14 bases between. Looked up from germline, CDR1 is SGHTS and CDR2 is YDEGEE. The CDR3 loop reads CASSHRGLTTDTQYF. CDR3 coding DNA: TGTGCCAGCAGCCACAGGGGACTCACCACAGATACGCAGTATTTT.

The chain recombines TRBV2 with TRBJ2-7; D not resolved. Germline CDR1 is SNHLY and CDR2 is FYNNEI. Trimming shortened V by 2 bases and J by 9 bases, and 8 bases separated the two germline ends. This CDR3 comprises 11 residues. In DNA, the CDR3 is TGTGCCAGCAGTGAACGCTGGGGGCAGTACGTC. Its translation: CASSERWGQYV.

The J gene is TRBJ2-2, the V gene TRBV7-3; 7 positions match TRBD2. Germline V gives CDR1 SGHTA, CDR2 FQGTGA. The CDR3 is made up of 15 amino acids. The J segment lost 5 bases and the V segment lost 5 bases, leaving 8 bases of the junction unmatched. The DNA of the CDR3 is TGTGCCAGCAGCCCGCCCGGGGGGAGAACCGGGGAGCTGTTTTTT. This translates into CASSPPGGRTGELFF.

The CDR3 coding sequence is TGTGCCAGCACGGGACAGGGGGCTAGGTACGAGCAGTACTTC. Its protein is CASTGQGARYEQYF. The chain has TRBV2 and TRBJ2-7; TRBD1 agrees at 12 bases. CDR1 is SNHLY, CDR2 FYNNEI, per germline. This CDR3 comprises 14 residues. J was trimmed by 4 bases and V by 7 bases; bases with no gene match: 5.

This chain connects TRBV19 to TRBJ1-6, with D uncertain. CDR3 length equals 17 residues. Trimming stripped 5 bases from V and 14 bases from J, with 28 bases between. The germline CDR1 and CDR2 sequences are LNHDA and SQIVND (reference sequence). CDR3 sequence (DNA): TGTGCCAGTAGTGTGGACGTAGGCGGTTCGTCCATACCGGCCCTCCACTTT. Protein: CASSVDVGGSSIPALHF.

J is TRBJ2-3 and V is TRBV5-8; no reliable D call. Trimming removed 2 bases from V and 2 bases from J, with 6 bases in between. The CDR3 has 13 amino acids. CDR1 and CDR2 (germline): SGHTS, YDEGEE. The CDR3: CASSFKHTDTQYF. The CDR3 bases are TGTGCCAGCAGCTTTAAACACACAGATACGCAGTATTTT.

The chain joins TRBV9 to TRBJ2-3; D ambiguous. CDR3 size: 14 residues. Germline CDR1 SGDLS, CDR2 YYNGEE. V shed 0 bases and J shed 5 bases, with 10 bases lying between them. CDR3 sequence: CASSVDPMVDTQYF. The CDR3 DNA is TGTGCCAGCAGCGTAGACCCTATGGTAGATACGCAGTATTTT.

As for this clone: Other DNA sequences in this specimen translate into the identical CDR3. The rearrangement uses TRBV27 and TRBJ1-5; the match to TRBD1 covers 8 bases. Germline V gene lookup returns CDR1 MNHEY and CDR2 SMNVEV (reference sequence). CDR3 length equals 15 residues. The J segment lost 2 bases and the V segment lost 8 bases, leaving 8 bases of the junction unmatched. The CDR3 loop reads CASGQGATGNQPQHF. The CDR3 coding sequence is TGTGCCAGCGGCCAGGGGGCAACGGGCAATCAGCCCCAGCATTTT.

V usage is TRBV28 and J usage is TRBJ2-1; D is perhaps TRBD1 (6 bases). Germline V gives CDR1 MDHEN, CDR2 SYDVKM. The CDR3 covers 15 residues. Trimming took 5 bases from V and 5 from J, leaving 16 bases between them. The CDR3, as DNA: TGTGCCAGCAGTCACGACAGGACGATAAACAATGAGCAGTTCTTC. It encodes CASSHDRTINNEQFF.

The chain recombines TRBV19 with TRBJ2-6; 7 bases align to TRBD1. CDR3 length: 16 amino acids. The J segment lost 4 bases and the V segment lost 9 bases, leaving 12 bases of the junction unmatched. Germline CDR1 reads LNHDA; CDR2 reads SQIVND (reference sequence). CDR3 amino acids: CASKQGISSGANVLTF. In DNA form, the CDR3 reads TGTGCCAGCAAACAGGGGATTTCTTCGGGGGCCAACGTCCTGACTTTC.

CDR3 sequence: CASSLALSGGASETQYF. DNA for the CDR3: TGCGCCAGCAGCTTGGCCCTTAGCGGGGGGGCGTCAGAGACCCAGTACTTC. V usage is TRBV5-1 and J usage is TRBJ2-5; 11 bases line up with TRBD2. J was trimmed by 4 bases and V by 0 bases; bases with no gene match: 8. The germline V gene has CDR1 SGHRS and CDR2 YFSETQ. The CDR3 loop spans 17 amino acids. The full variable domain, its missing parts supplied by reference TRBV5-1 and TRBJ2-5, is KAGVTQTPRYLIKTRGQQVTLSCSPISGHRSVSWYQQTPGQGLQFLFEYFSETQRNKGNFPGRFSGRQFSNSRSEMNVSTLELGDSALYLCASSLALSGGASETQYFGPGTRLLVL.

The chain links TRBV7-9 to TRBJ2-7; D not resolved. CDR1 is SEHNR, CDR2 FQNEAQ, per germline (reference sequence). This CDR3 region has 13 residues. With 4 bases removed from V and 1 base from J, the gap between germline ends came to 8 bases. CDR3 residues: CASSSGESYEQYV. CDR3 in DNA: TGTGCCAGCAGCTCTGGGGAATCCTACGAGCAGTACGTC.

The chain is built from TRBV13 and TRBJ1-3; D call uncertain. Trimming took 6 bases from V and 4 from J, leaving 13 bases between them. The CDR3 has 14 amino acids. Germline CDR1 reads PRHDT; CDR2 reads FYEKMQ (reference sequence). The CDR3 loop is CASSKMGSGNTIYF. The CDR3 region has the DNA TGTGCCAGCAGTAAGATGGGATCAGGAAACACCATATATTTT.

This chain joins TRBV10-2 and TRBJ1-3; weak D call: TRBD1 (5 bases). The CDR3 runs 15 residues. The germline V gene has CDR1 WSHSY and CDR2 SAAADI. V was trimmed by 4 bases and J by 0 bases, leaving 10 bases between them. CDR3 sequence (DNA): TGCGCCAGCAGTGTAGGGGAAAACTCTGGAAACACCATATATTTT. Its protein product is CASSVGENSGNTIYF.

This chain links TRBV7-8 with TRBJ2-3, with TRBD2 as a possible D gene (5 bases). The CDR3 consists of 14 residues. V shed 5 bases and J shed 1 base, with 10 bases lying between them. CDR1 is SGHVS and CDR2 is FQNEAQ in the germline V gene. The CDR3 bases are TGTGCCAGCAGCACGGCCGGGGGCACAGATACGCAGTATTTT. This encodes CASSTAGGTDTQYF.

V and J are TRBV7-2 and TRBJ1-1; a weak D match, TRBD1 (6 bases). Germline CDR1 SGHTA, CDR2 FQGNSA. The CDR3 runs 14 residues. The ends were cut back, 5 bases at V and 4 bases at J, with 14 bases in the middle. CDR3 bases: TGTGCCAGCAGCCCCGGACAGTGGCGCACTGAAGCTTTCTTT. Its translation: CASSPGQWRTEAFF.

Points on this clone: The junction and the germline gene differ at one end; a read error may be behind it. The chain couples TRBV7-8 to TRBJ2-4, with a possible D match to TRBD2 (5 bases). Germline V lookup: CDR1 SGHVS, CDR2 FQNEAQ. This CDR3 has 12 amino acids. The CDR3: CASSLEGRRLDF. In DNA, the CDR3 is TGTGCCAGCAGCTTAGAAGGCAGGAGGCTTGACTTC.

This clone has only a few counts. The V call is TRBV25-1, the J call TRBJ1-5; 9 nucleotides line up with TRBD1. With 4 bases clipped from V and 4 bases from J, the junction kept 8 bases outside the gene matches. Germline V gene data show CDR1 as MGHDK and CDR2 as SYGVNS. The CDR3 covers 16 residues. The CDR3 DNA follows: TGTGCCAGCAGTGGACCGGGACAGGGATTGAATCAGCCCCAGCATTTT. Amino acid sequence: CASSGPGQGLNQPQHF.

This sequence joins TRBV6-5 and TRBJ1-4; perhaps TRBD1 as D (5 bases). The germline V and J ends were trimmed by 8 bases and 0 bases, with 13 bases remaining between them. CDR1 and CDR2 (germline): MNHEY, SVGAGI. The CDR3 spans 15 residues. CDR3 DNA sequence: TGTGCCAGCTCCACGGGGCGGCCAACTAATGAAAAACTGTTTTTT. This sequence encodes CASSTGRPTNEKLFF.

The rearrangement uses TRBV28 and TRBJ1-5; 7 positions match TRBD1. The V gene end was trimmed by 6 bases and the J gene end by 7 bases; junction bases not matched to a gene: 18. The CDR3 loop spans 17 amino acids. The germline gives CDR1 MDHEN, CDR2 SYDVKM. The CDR3 reads CASSRTSGGSREQPQHF. CDR3 nucleotide sequence: TGTGCCAGCAGCCGAACCTCAGGGGGATCTCGAGAACAGCCCCAGCATTTT.

The chain joins TRBV5-4 to TRBJ1-3; D is unclear. V was pared by 2 bases and J by 4 bases, with 7 bases between. Germline CDR1 reads SGHNT; CDR2 reads YYREEE (reference sequence). CDR3 size: 13 residues. In nucleotides, the CDR3 is TGTGCCAGCAGCTTAGGGCAAGGAAACACCATATATTTT. This gives the protein CASSLGQGNTIYF.

The rearrangement links TRBV7-2 to TRBJ2-6; no clear D. The CDR3 is 13 residues long. Per germline, CDR1 SGHTA and CDR2 FQGNSA. Trimming left V 3 bases short and J 4 bases short, with 4 bases between. This chain's CDR3 is CASSFSGANVLTF. The DNA of the CDR3 is TGTGCCAGCAGCTTTTCCGGGGCCAACGTCCTGACTTTC.